Below are 9 T cell receptor beta chains sequenced from a single sample in a study of cytomegalovirus exposure and HLA in healthy donors. Primers: 60 Vbeta forward and 13 Jbeta reverse. This table comes from immunoSEQ multiplex PCR, and its TCRdb copy is limited to in-frame clones, with some not included. This table holds about 120,000 clones, roughly 75% found once. The sample comprised PBMCs. Receptor source: a woman aged 50 to 60 in good health and CMV-seronegative.

The genes are TRBV5-5 and TRBJ2-7, with D possibly being TRBD2 (6 bases). The germline CDR1 and CDR2 sequences are SGHKS and YYEKEE (reference sequence). Trimming stripped 0 bases from V and 4 bases from J, with 11 bases between. This CDR3 has 14 residues. In DNA, the CDR3 is TGTGCCAGCAGCTTGGTGCCCGGGGGTTACGAGCAGTACTTC. It encodes CASSLVPGGYEQYF.

V is TRBV19 and J is TRBJ2-3; the D is unclear. V was trimmed by 5 bases and J by 6 bases, leaving 15 bases between them. From germline, CDR1 is LNHDA and CDR2 SQIVND (reference sequence). CDR3 length: 14 residues. The DNA of the CDR3 is TGTGCCAGTAGTGCCTACCCGTTCGGGGATACGCAGTATTTT. Amino acid sequence: CASSAYPFGDTQYF. Looking up the rest from reference TRBV19 and TRBJ2-3 gives the full variable domain: DGGITQSPKYLFRKEGQNVTLSCEQNLNHDAMYWYRQDPGQGLRLIYYSQIVNDFQKGDIAEGYSVSREKKESFPLTVTSAQKNPTAFYLCASSAYPFGDTQYFGPGTRLTVL.

This sequence joins TRBV27 and TRBJ2-7; TRBD1 matches at 9 bases. The CDR3 is 15 amino acids. The germline gives CDR1 MNHEY, CDR2 SMNVEV (reference sequence). With 5 bases clipped from V and 3 bases from J, the junction kept 8 bases outside the gene matches. CDR3 DNA: TGTGCCAGCAGTGCTTCCGGGACAGGGTTCTACGAGCAGTACTTC. Its protein is CASSASGTGFYEQYF.

The chain joins TRBV6-5 to TRBJ2-6; TRBD1 is a possible D gene (5 bases). V was trimmed by 6 bases and J by 0 bases, leaving 6 bases between them. The CDR3 runs to 14 residues. Per germline, CDR1 MNHEY and CDR2 SVGAGI. In DNA, the CDR3 is TGTGCCAGCAGCAGGGTCTCTGGGGCCAACGTCCTGACTTTC. The encoded protein is CASSRVSGANVLTF.

This rearrangement joins TRBV4-2 to TRBJ1-3; possibly TRBD1 for D (6 bases). The CDR3 is made up of 16 amino acids. V gave up 0 bases and J gave up 4 bases, with 13 bases separating them. From germline, CDR1 is LGHNA and CDR2 YNFKEQ. CDR3 bases: TGTGCCAGCAGCCAAGATCGCCAGGGGAAAGGAAACACCATATATTTT. This gives the protein CASSQDRQGKGNTIYF.

The chain uses TRBV6-5 and TRBJ2-3; TRBD2 matches 7 bases. J lost 3 bases, V lost 5 bases, and 5 bases had no gene match. Germline CDR1 is MNHEY and CDR2 is SVGAGI. The CDR3 contains 14 residues. CDR3 in amino acids: CASSPGLQTDTQYF. CDR3 sequence (DNA): TGTGCCAGCAGTCCGGGACTACAGACAGATACGCAGTATTTT.

The CDR3 reads CASSVGGTLSYNEQFF. In nucleotides, the CDR3 is TGTGCCAGCAGCGTCGGAGGCACACTCTCCTACAATGAGCAGTTCTTC. The chain employs TRBV9 and TRBJ2-1, with a tentative D call TRBD2 (5 bases). The length of the CDR3 is 16 residues. The germline V gene encodes CDR1 SGDLS and CDR2 YYNGEE. Trimming removed 2 bases from V and 0 bases from J, with 12 bases in between.

The V call is TRBV7-8, the J call TRBJ1-2; weak D call: TRBD1 (6 bases). The V end lost 5 bases, the J end lost 0 bases, and 13 bases lay between the germline ends. The CDR3 loop spans 15 amino acids. Germline CDR1 SGHVS, CDR2 FQNEAQ. The CDR3 region has the DNA TGTGCCAGCAGCGTTAGGGACACATCTAACTATGGCTACACCTTC. It yields the protein CASSVRDTSNYGYTF.

In this sample, this clone turned up a few times. CDR3 in amino acids: CSAPRGNEQFF. The CDR3 DNA reads TGCAGTGCTCCACGGGGGAATGAGCAGTTCTTC. V and J are TRBV20-1 and TRBJ2-1; D is perhaps TRBD2 (6 bases). Germline CDR1 is DFQATT and CDR2 is SNEGSKA (reference sequence). Trimming removed 5 bases from V and 7 bases from J, with 9 bases in between. The CDR3 has 11 residues.